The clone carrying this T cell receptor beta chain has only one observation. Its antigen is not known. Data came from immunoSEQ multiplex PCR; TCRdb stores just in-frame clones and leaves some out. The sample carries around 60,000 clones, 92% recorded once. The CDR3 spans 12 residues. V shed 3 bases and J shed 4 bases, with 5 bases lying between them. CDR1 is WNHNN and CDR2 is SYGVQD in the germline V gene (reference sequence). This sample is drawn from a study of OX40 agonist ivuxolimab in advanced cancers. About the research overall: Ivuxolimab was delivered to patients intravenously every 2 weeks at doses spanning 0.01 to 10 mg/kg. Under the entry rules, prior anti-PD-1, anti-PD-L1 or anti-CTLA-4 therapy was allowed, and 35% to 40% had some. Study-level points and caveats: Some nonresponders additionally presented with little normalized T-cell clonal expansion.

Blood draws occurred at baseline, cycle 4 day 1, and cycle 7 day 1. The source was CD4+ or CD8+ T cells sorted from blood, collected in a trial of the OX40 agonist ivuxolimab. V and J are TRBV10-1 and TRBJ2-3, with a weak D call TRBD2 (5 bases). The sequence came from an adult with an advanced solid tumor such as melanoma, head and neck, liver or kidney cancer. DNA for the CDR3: TGCGCCAGCAGTGACGGGGCAGATACGCAGTATTTT. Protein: CASSDGADTQYF.